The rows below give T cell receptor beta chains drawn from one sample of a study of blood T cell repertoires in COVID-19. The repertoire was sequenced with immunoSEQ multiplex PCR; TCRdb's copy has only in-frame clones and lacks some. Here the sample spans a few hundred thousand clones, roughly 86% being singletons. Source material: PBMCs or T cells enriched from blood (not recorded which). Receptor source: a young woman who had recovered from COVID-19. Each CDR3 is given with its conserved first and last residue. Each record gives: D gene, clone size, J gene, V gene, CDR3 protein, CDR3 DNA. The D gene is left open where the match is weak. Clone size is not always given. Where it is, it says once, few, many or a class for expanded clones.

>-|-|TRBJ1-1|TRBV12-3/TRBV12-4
CASRRQVNTEAFF
TGTGCCAGCAGACGACAGGTGAACACTGAAGCTTTCTTT
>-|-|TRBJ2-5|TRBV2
CASSGRLRETQYF
TGTGCCAGCAGTGGCCGTTTACGGGAGACCCAGTACTTC
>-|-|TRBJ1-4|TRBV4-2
CASSQRPTPGDEKLFF
TGTGCCAGCAGCCAACGCCCGACGCCGGGAGATGAAAAACTGTTTTTT
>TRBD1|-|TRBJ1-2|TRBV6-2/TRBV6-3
CASSPGQGRTRHGYTF
TGTGCCAGCAGCCCGGGACAGGGGCGGACGCGACATGGCTACACCTTC
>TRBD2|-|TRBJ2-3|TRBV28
CASSLRGGSTDTQYF
TGTGCCAGCAGTTTACGGGGGGGAAGCACAGATACGCAGTATTTT
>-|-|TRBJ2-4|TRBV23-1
CASSQLGGSKRYIQYF
TGCGCCAGCAGTCAATTGGGTGGGAGCAAAAGGTACATTCAGTACTTC
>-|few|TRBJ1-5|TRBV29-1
CSVGSGGNQPQHF
TGCAGCGTTGGGTCAGGGGGCAATCAGCCCCAGCATTTT
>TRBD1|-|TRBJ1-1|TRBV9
CASSVGTGLTEAFF
TGTGCCAGCAGCGTCGGGACAGGGTTAACTGAAGCTTTCTTT
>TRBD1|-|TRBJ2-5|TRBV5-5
CASSQGQSAETQYF
TGTGCCAGCAGCCAGGGACAGTCTGCAGAGACCCAGTACTTC
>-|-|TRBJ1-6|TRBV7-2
CASSLVRGNNSPLHF
TGTGCCAGCAGCTTAGTAAGGGGGAATAATTCACCCCTCCACTTT
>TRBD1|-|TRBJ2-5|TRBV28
CASSFVPVGQVRVQYF
TGTGCCAGCAGTTTTGTACCAGTGGGACAGGTCAGGGTCCAGTACTTC
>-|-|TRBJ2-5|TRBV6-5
CASSFQYRVQETQYF
TGTGCCAGCAGCTTTCAATACAGGGTGCAGGAGACCCAGTACTTC
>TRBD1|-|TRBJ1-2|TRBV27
CASRPTGGGGYTF
TGTGCCAGCAGACCTACAGGGGGAGGTGGCTACACCTTC
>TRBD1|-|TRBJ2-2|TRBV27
CASSLYRGPTGELFF
TGTGCCAGCAGTTTATACAGGGGGCCCACCGGGGAGCTGTTTTTT
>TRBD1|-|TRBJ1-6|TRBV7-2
CASSFPGQNSPLHF
TGTGCCAGCAGCTTTCCGGGACAGAATTCACCCCTCCACTTT
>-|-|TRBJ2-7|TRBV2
CASSEDAGGGAGLPREF
TGTGCCAGCAGTGAAGATGCCGGGGGTGGTGCGGGACTCCCTCGTGAATTC
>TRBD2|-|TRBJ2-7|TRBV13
CASSLLVAGVPAYEQYF
TGTGCCAGCAGCTTACTGGTAGCGGGAGTCCCCGCCTACGAGCAGTACTTC
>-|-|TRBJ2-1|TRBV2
CASSSNGGNEQFF
TGTGCCAGCAGCAGCAACGGAGGAAATGAGCAGTTCTTC
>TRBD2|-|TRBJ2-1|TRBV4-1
CASSHRLAGSSYNEQFF
TGCGCCAGCAGCCACCGACTAGCGGGCAGCTCCTACAATGAGCAGTTCTTC
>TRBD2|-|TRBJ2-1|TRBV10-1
CASSESSGLAGPYYNEQFF
TGCGCCAGCAGTGAGTCGAGCGGACTAGCGGGACCCTACTACAATGAGCAGTTCTTC
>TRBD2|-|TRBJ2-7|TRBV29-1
CSVISGTVYEQYF
TGCAGCGTTATTAGCGGGACTGTCTACGAGCAGTACTTC
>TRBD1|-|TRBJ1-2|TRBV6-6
CASSPGQGDYTF
TGTGCCAGCAGCCCTGGACAGGGGGACTACACCTTC
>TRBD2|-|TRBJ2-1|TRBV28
CASSLSGDTFYEQFF
TGTGCCAGCAGTTTAAGCGGGGATACCTTCTATGAGCAGTTCTTC
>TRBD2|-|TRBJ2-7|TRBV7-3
CASSLTASGSYEQYF
TGTGCCAGCAGCTTAACGGCTAGCGGCTCCTACGAGCAGTACTTC
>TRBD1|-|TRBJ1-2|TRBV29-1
CSVVQGAGYGYTF
TGCAGCGTGGTACAGGGGGCAGGCTATGGCTACACCTTC
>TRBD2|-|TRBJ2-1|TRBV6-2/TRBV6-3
CASSKRRLAGGVNEQFF
TGTGCCAGCAGTAAGCGAAGACTAGCGGGCGGGGTAAATGAGCAGTTCTTC
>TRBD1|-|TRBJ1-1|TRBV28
CASSLPTGVKTEAFF
TGTGCCAGCAGTTTACCCACAGGGGTGAAAACTGAAGCTTTCTTT
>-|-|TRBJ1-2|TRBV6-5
CASSYGQDGYTF
TGTGCCAGCAGTTACGGGCAGGATGGCTACACCTTC
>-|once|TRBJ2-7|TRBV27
CASSLYPGGIYEQYF
TGTGCCAGCAGTTTATACCCAGGGGGGATCTACGAGCAGTACTTC
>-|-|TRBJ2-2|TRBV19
CASRGAGNTGELFF
TGTGCCAGTAGAGGAGCGGGGAACACCGGGGAGCTGTTTTTT
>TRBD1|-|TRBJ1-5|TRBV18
CASSPYTGGRNQPQHF
TGTGCCAGCTCACCATATACAGGGGGCCGCAATCAGCCCCAGCATTTT
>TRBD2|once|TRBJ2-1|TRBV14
CASSPDPRTSNPYNEQFF
TGTGCCAGCAGCCCAGATCCTCGGACTAGCAACCCCTACAATGAGCAGTTCTTC
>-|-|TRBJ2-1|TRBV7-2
CASSLHQRLSYNEQFF
TGTGCCAGCAGCTTACATCAGCGGCTCTCCTACAATGAGCAGTTCTTC
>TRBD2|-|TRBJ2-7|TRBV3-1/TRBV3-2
CASSRLAGPSSYEQYF
TGTGCCAGCAGCCGTCTAGCGGGGCCCAGCTCCTACGAGCAGTACTTC
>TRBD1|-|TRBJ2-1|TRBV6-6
CASSRGFDRVGQNEQFF
TGTGCCAGCAGTCGCGGATTTGACAGGGTGGGACAGAATGAGCAGTTCTTC
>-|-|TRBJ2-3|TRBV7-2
CASSLGLSTDTQYF
TGTGCCAGCAGCCTCGGTCTGAGCACAGATACGCAGTATTTT
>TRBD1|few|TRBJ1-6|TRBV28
CASKQGVDSPLHF
TGTGCCAGCAAACAGGGGGTCGATTCACCCCTCCACTTT
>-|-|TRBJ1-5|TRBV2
CASEGLTGFSNQPQHF
TGTGCCAGCGAGGGCCTCACGGGATTTAGCAATCAGCCCCAGCATTTT
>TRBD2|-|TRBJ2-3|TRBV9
CASSGRGSLTDTQYF
TGTGCCAGCAGCGGGCGGGGGTCATTGACAGATACGCAGTATTTT
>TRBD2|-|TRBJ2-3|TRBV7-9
CASSPSAGGWDTQYF
TGTGCCAGCAGCCCTTCAGCGGGGGGGTGGGATACGCAGTATTTT
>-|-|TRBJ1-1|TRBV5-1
CASSLALGPGRRTEAFF
TGCGCCAGCAGCTTGGCCCTTGGCCCAGGACGGAGGACTGAAGCTTTCTTT
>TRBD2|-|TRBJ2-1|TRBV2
CASMWASGGPSSYNEQFF
TGTGCCAGCATGTGGGCTAGCGGGGGTCCCAGCTCCTACAATGAGCAGTTCTTC
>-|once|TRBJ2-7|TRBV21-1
CASSISGGQQSYEQYF
TGTGCCAGCAGCATCAGCGGGGGACAGCAGTCCTACGAGCAGTACTTC
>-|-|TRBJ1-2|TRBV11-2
CASSLMGDIYGYTF
TGTGCCAGCAGCTTAATGGGCGATATCTATGGCTACACCTTC
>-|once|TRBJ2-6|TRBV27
CASSQIINSGANVLTF
TGTGCCAGCAGCCAGATAATTAACTCTGGGGCCAACGTCCTGACTTTC
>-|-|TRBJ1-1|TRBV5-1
CASSFSGNTEAFF
TGCGCCAGCAGCTTCAGTGGGAACACTGAAGCTTTCTTT
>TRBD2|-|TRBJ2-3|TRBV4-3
CASSQVWSGGNARTDTQYF
TGCGCCAGCAGCCAAGTATGGTCCGGGGGGAATGCTAGGACAGATACGCAGTATTTT
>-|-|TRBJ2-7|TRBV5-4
CASSFGSGRFSYEQYF
TGTGCCAGCAGCTTTGGGAGCGGGCGATTCTCCTACGAGCAGTACTTC
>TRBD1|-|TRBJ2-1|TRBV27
CASSWDRGSYNEQFF
TGTGCCAGCAGTTGGGACAGGGGGTCCTACAATGAGCAGTTCTTC
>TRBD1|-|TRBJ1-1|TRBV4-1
CASSLRTGTSLTEAFF
TGCGCCAGCAGCCTAAGGACAGGGACGTCGCTCACTGAAGCTTTCTTT
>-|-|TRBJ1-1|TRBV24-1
CATSKLGVYRVGSRDTEAFF
TGTGCCACCAGCAAGCTGGGGGTATACAGGGTGGGGAGTAGGGACACTGAAGCTTTCTTT